Following are 10 T cell receptor beta chains from one sample sequenced in a study of siplizumab effects on memory and regulatory T cells. This table comes from immunoSEQ multiplex PCR, and its TCRdb copy is limited to in-frame clones, with some not included. The sample contains approximately 100,000 clones, about 94% of which appear only once. The sequenced sample was Tregs sorted from blood. The receptors derive from a human donor in good health.

The chain is built from TRBV13 and TRBJ2-3; possibly TRBD1 for D (5 bases). This CDR3 contains 14 residues. Germline CDR1 PRHDT, CDR2 FYEKMQ (reference sequence). V lost 4 bases to trimming and J lost 2 bases, with 10 bases between them. The CDR3 sequence: CASSSKGATDTQYF. CDR3 in DNA: TGTGCCAGCAGCTCCAAAGGGGCCACAGATACGCAGTATTTT. The full variable domain, with the rest looked up from reference TRBV13 and TRBJ2-3, is AAGVIQSPRHLIKEKRETATLKCYPIPRHDTVYWYQQGPGQDPQFLISFYEKMQSDKGSIPDRFSAQQFSDYHSELNMSSLELGDSALYFCASSSKGATDTQYFGPGTRLTVL.

The chain is built from TRBV18 and TRBJ2-3; D is unresolved. The germline V and J ends were trimmed by 3 bases and 6 bases, with 7 bases remaining between them. This CDR3 comprises 12 residues. Germline loops: CDR1 KGHSH, CDR2 LQKENI. The CDR3 sequence is CASSPTLDTQYF. CDR3 coding DNA: TGTGCCAGCTCACCGACGTTGGATACGCAGTATTTT.

Here the CDR3 DNA reads TGTGCCAGCAGTTACTCGGGCGCTAGCGGATACAATGAGCAGTTCTTC. It translates to CASSYSGASGYNEQFF. The chain uses TRBV6-6 and TRBJ2-1, with 7 bases lining up with TRBD2. Germline V gives CDR1 MNHNY, CDR2 SVGAGI (reference sequence). The CDR3 runs to 16 residues. The V gene end was trimmed by 0 bases and the J gene end by 4 bases; junction bases not matched to a gene: 6.

The chain joins TRBV6-6 to TRBJ2-3; TRBD2 matches 7 bases. V gave up 5 bases and J gave up 4 bases; unmatched junction bases: 9. CDR3 size: 15 residues. Germline assignment: CDR1 MNHNY and CDR2 SVGAGI (reference sequence). CDR3 protein: CASSQLGGPADTQYF. The CDR3 coding sequence is TGTGCCAGCAGTCAGTTGGGAGGGCCAGCAGATACGCAGTATTTT.

This chain uses TRBV5-6 with TRBJ1-4; no definite D call. CDR3 length equals 14 residues. Trimming pared 0 bases from V and 5 bases from J, leaving 8 bases between. CDR1 and CDR2 from the germline V gene are SGHDT and YYEEEE. DNA of the CDR3: TGTGCCAGCAGCTTGGGACCTGAGAATGAAAAACTGTTTTTT. Translation: CASSLGPENEKLFF.

V and J are TRBV5-5 and TRBJ1-1; D unclear. Trimming took 4 bases from V and 1 from J, leaving 11 bases between them. The CDR3 has 14 residues. Germline V gene data show CDR1 as SGHKS and CDR2 as YYEKEE (reference sequence). The CDR3 region has the DNA TGTGCCAGCAGCGGACGGCGGGGGAACACTGAAGCTTTCTTT. It yields the protein CASSGRRGNTEAFF.

The chain couples TRBV5-1 to TRBJ2-5; D is unclear. This CDR3 spans 14 amino acids. Germline values: CDR1 SGHRS, CDR2 YFSETQ. Between the trimmed V and J ends, which lost 4 bases and 8 bases, there was a span of 18 bases. The CDR3 sequence is CASSPRPEHGTQYF. In nucleotides, the CDR3 is TGCGCCAGCAGCCCCCGCCCGGAACATGGAACCCAGTACTTC.

The chain employs TRBV5-1 and TRBJ2-1; 9 bases are a match to TRBD2. CDR1 is SGHRS, CDR2 YFSETQ, per germline. CDR3 length: 16 residues. J was trimmed by 8 bases and V by 1 base; bases with no gene match: 10. CDR3 sequence reads: CASSLWTPTSGDEQFF. The CDR3 DNA reads TGCGCCAGCAGCTTGTGGACCCCGACTAGCGGAGATGAGCAGTTCTTC.

The V gene is TRBV9, the J gene TRBJ2-3; 12 bases fit TRBD2. The CDR3 runs 16 residues. V was clipped by 0 bases and J by 4 bases; unmatched bases: 3. The V gene's germline CDR1 is SGDLS and CDR2 YYNGEE. CDR3: CASSVGGLAGPDTQYF. DNA of the CDR3: TGTGCCAGCAGCGTAGGTGGACTAGCGGGACCAGATACGCAGTATTTT.

V and J are TRBV11-2 and TRBJ1-4; D gene uncertain. Germline CDR1 SGHAT, CDR2 FQNNGV. Trimming took off 2 bases at V and 3 bases at J, with 10 bases between the two ends. The CDR3 runs to 15 residues. This CDR3 reads CASSLFGVSNEKLFF. The CDR3 nucleotides read TGTGCCAGCAGCTTATTCGGGGTGTCTAATGAAAAACTGTTTTTT. The full variable domain, completed using reference TRBV11-2 and TRBJ1-4, is EAGVAQSPRYKIIEKRQSVAFWCNPISGHATLYWYQQILGQGPKLLIQFQNNGVVDDSQLPKDRFSAERLKGVDSTLKIQPAKLEDSAVYLCASSLFGVSNEKLFFGSGTQLSVL.